This TCR beta chain was identified during a study of blood T cell repertoires in COVID-19. The CDR3 length is 13 residues. Trimming pared 9 bases from V and 2 bases from J, leaving 10 bases between. Germline loops: CDR1 SNHLY, CDR2 FYNNEI. The protocol was immunoSEQ multiplex PCR, while the TCRdb copy is restricted to in-frame clones and leaves out a portion. The top ten clones hold about 19% of a sample with approximately 68,000 clones, roughly 82% of them seen once. The rearrangement joins TRBV2 to TRBJ1-4, with a weak D call TRBD1 (6 bases). Sequenced sample: peripheral blood. The sequence was collected from a human donor in a cohort sampled during active COVID-19. The DNA of the CDR3 is TGTGCCAGTCAGGGGATCACTAATGAAAAACTGTTTTTT. Translation gives CASQGITNEKLFF.